This TCR beta chain is drawn from a study of blood T cells in healthy people across ages. It was with a sample-barcoded 5' primer and a J-beta primer mix that a second PCR of roughly 7 to 12 cycles was run. One entry per CDR3 protein, called by TCRdb with MiXCR from the 5' RACE reads. The sample contains approximately 1.5 million distinct CDR3 sequences, about 45% of which appear only once. The J segment lost 7 bases and the V segment lost 2 bases, leaving 12 bases of the junction unmatched. The CDR3 runs to 15 residues. Germline V CDR1 and CDR2: SGHKS, YYEKEE (reference sequence). This clonotype was counted a few times.

This TCR was recovered from a woman between 18 and 29 years old in good health. The rearrangement uses TRBV5-5 and TRBJ2-7; 7 bases align to TRBD2. The sample was blood. The CDR3: CASSFRDYLVGEQYF. The CDR3 DNA reads TGTGCCAGCAGCTTCCGGGACTACCTTGTCGGGGAGCAGTACTTC.